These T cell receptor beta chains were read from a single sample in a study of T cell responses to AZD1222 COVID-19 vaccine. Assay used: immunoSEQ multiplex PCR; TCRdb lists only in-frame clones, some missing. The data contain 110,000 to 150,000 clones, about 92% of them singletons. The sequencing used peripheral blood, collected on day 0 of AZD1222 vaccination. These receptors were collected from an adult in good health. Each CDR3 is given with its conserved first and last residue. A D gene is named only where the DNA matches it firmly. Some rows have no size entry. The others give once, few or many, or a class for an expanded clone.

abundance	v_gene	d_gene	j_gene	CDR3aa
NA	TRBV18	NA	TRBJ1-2	CASSPPATSYGYTF
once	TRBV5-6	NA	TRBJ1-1	CASSLDLFAFF
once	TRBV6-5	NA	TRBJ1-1	CASRHPGGQEAFF
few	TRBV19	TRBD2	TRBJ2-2	CASSIGSGGYTGELFF
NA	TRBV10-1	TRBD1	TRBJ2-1	CATPGQGANNEQFF
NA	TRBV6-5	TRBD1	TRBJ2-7	CASKAGTGAYEQYF
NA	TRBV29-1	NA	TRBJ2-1	CSVEGAGSSYNEQFF
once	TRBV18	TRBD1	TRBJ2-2	CASSPPRQGANTGELFF
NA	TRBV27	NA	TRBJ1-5	CASSTRVDQPQHF
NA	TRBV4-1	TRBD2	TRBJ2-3	CASSPSLGGGSTDTQYF
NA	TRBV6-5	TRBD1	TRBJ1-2	CASSRGQGGYGYTF
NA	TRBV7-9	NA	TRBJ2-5	CASSLRGVETQYF
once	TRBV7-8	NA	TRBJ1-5	CASSFLGAGYQPQHF
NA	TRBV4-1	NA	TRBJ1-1	CASRGAVNTEAFF
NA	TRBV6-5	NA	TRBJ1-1	CASSRINTEAFF
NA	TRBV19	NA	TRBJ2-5	CASSLSGTSRGETQYF
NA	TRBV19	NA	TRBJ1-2	CASSMGGGGYTF
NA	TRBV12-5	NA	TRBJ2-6	CASGFLARSPGANVLTF
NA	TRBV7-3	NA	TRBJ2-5	CASSLTLKETQYF
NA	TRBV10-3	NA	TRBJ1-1	CAISESDRAEAFF
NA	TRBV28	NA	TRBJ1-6	CASIGSGSPLHF
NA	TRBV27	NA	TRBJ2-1	CASSWGGGSYNEQFF
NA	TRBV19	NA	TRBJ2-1	CASSAPPGNEQFF
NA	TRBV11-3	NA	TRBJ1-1	CASSLARGGTEAFF
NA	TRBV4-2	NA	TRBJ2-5	CASSQGERGGAETQYF
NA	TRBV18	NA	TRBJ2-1	CASSPTSREQFF
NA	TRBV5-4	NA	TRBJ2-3	CASSPTLVITDTQYF
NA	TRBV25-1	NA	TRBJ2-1	CASSDWGGGFYNEQFF
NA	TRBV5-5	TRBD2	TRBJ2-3	CASSLISGGLTDTQYF
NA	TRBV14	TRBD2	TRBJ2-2	CASSQLPGGPGGELFF
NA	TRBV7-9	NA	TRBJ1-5	CASSLGGHQPQHF
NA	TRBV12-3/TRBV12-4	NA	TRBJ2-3	CASSSQNTQYF
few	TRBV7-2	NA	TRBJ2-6	CASSLVGTASGANVLTF
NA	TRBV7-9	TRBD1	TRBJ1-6	CASSWGQFNSPLHF
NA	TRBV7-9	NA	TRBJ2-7	CASSFPAEQYF
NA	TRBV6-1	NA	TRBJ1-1	CASSETGDTEAFF
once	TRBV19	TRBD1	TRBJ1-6	CASSALPGTGSPPRHNSPLHF
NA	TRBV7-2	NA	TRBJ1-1	CASSLWKDTEAFF
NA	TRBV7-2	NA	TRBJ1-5	CASSSNNNQPQHF
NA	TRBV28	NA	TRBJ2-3	CASRALMDTQYF
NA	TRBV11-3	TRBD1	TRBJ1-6	CASSFSMGQGNSPLHF
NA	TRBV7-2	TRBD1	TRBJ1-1	CASSIQGGTEAFF
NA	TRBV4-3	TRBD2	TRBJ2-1	CASSQGGGALNEQFF
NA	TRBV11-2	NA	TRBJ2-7	CASSFGVDEQYF
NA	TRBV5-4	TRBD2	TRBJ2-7	CASSPSGGVVHEQYF
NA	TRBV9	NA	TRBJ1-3	CASSVVGGNTIYF